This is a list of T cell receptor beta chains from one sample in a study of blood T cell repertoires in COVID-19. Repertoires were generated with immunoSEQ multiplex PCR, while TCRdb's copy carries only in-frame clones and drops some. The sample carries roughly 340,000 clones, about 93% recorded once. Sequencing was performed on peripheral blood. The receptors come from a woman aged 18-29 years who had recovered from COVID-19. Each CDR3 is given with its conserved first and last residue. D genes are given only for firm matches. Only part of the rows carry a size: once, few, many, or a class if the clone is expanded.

CDR3: CASSRSNTEAFF
DNA: TGTGCCAGCAGCCGGAGTAACACTGAAGCTTTCTTT
size: -
D: -
J: TRBJ1-1
V: TRBV3-1/TRBV3-2

CDR3: CASSEPPGRLRNTIYF
DNA: TGTGCCAGCAGTGAACCTCCTGGCAGACTAAGAAACACCATATATTTT
size: many
D: -
J: TRBJ1-3
V: TRBV2

CDR3: CASSLARGTSISHQTQYF
DNA: TGTGCCAGCAGCTTAGCTCGCGGGACTAGCATCTCCCACCAGACCCAGTACTTC
size: -
D: TRBD2
J: TRBJ2-5
V: TRBV7-9

CDR3: CASSDQGRYGYTF
DNA: TGTGCCAGTAGCGACCAGGGCCGCTATGGCTACACCTTC
size: few
D: -
J: TRBJ1-2
V: TRBV19

CDR3: CASSSDQGVNTEAFF
DNA: TGTGCCAGCAGTAGTGACCAGGGGGTGAACACTGAAGCTTTCTTT
size: -
D: TRBD1
J: TRBJ1-1
V: TRBV2

CDR3: CASTRDRDAEAFF
DNA: TGTGCCAGCACCCGCGACAGGGACGCTGAAGCTTTCTTT
size: -
D: TRBD1
J: TRBJ1-1
V: TRBV5-6

CDR3: CASSDRGRETQYF
DNA: TGTGCCAGCAGTGACAGGGGTCGAGAGACCCAGTACTTC
size: once
D: TRBD1
J: TRBJ2-5
V: TRBV28

CDR3: CASSLGGSGSYNEQFF
DNA: TGTGCCAGCAGCTTAGGCGGGAGTGGATCCTACAATGAGCAGTTCTTC
size: -
D: TRBD2
J: TRBJ2-1
V: TRBV11-2

CDR3: CASSPGLSGANVLTF
DNA: TGTGCCAGCAGCCCGGGACTCTCTGGGGCCAACGTCCTGACTTTC
size: -
D: -
J: TRBJ2-6
V: TRBV14

CDR3: CASSLFRGGALATNEKLFF
DNA: TGTGCCAGCAGCTTGTTCCGGGGAGGAGCGCTCGCAACTAATGAAAAACTGTTTTTT
size: -
D: -
J: TRBJ1-4
V: TRBV13

CDR3: CASSPDRGYGYTF
DNA: TGTGCCAGCTCACCGGACAGGGGCTATGGCTACACCTTC
size: -
D: TRBD1
J: TRBJ1-2
V: TRBV18

CDR3: CASRTGEVYGYTF
DNA: TGTGCCAGCAGGACAGGGGAGGTCTATGGCTACACCTTC
size: -
D: TRBD1
J: TRBJ1-2
V: TRBV12-3/TRBV12-4

CDR3: CASSLDGTRGGNQPQHF
DNA: TGTGCCAGCAGCTTAGATGGGACACGGGGAGGCAATCAGCCCCAGCATTTT
size: -
D: -
J: TRBJ1-5
V: TRBV7-9

CDR3: CASSTLAGGLSDTQYF
DNA: TGTGCCAGTAGCACCCTAGCGGGAGGGCTTTCAGATACGCAGTATTTT
size: -
D: TRBD2
J: TRBJ2-3
V: TRBV19

CDR3: CASSWFRQENGDTQYF
DNA: TGTGCCAGCAGCTGGTTTAGACAGGAGAACGGGGATACGCAGTATTTT
size: once
D: -
J: TRBJ2-3
V: TRBV7-9

CDR3: CASSFDIPSGRRSTDTQYF
DNA: TGTGCCAGCAGCTTCGATATACCTAGCGGGAGACGATCCACAGATACGCAGTATTTT
size: -
D: TRBD2
J: TRBJ2-3
V: TRBV11-2

CDR3: CASSQAGNTIYF
DNA: TGTGCCAGCAGCCAAGCAGGAAACACCATATATTTT
size: -
D: -
J: TRBJ1-3
V: TRBV3-1/TRBV3-2

CDR3: CASSPSSYNSPLHF
DNA: TGTGCCAGCAGCCCCAGCTCCTATAATTCACCCCTCCACTTT
size: -
D: -
J: TRBJ1-6
V: TRBV27

CDR3: CSASSDTQYF
DNA: TGCAGTGCTAGCTCAGATACGCAGTATTTT
size: -
D: -
J: TRBJ2-3
V: TRBV20-1

CDR3: CASRQGVFSYNEQFF
DNA: TGTGCCAGCAGACAGGGGGTTTTCTCCTACAATGAGCAGTTCTTC
size: -
D: TRBD1
J: TRBJ2-1
V: TRBV6-5

CDR3: CASSPRQGTNTGELFF
DNA: TGTGCCAGCAGCCCTCGACAGGGGACGAACACCGGGGAGCTGTTTTTT
size: -
D: TRBD1
J: TRBJ2-2
V: TRBV5-4

CDR3: CASSFRSGNTIYF
DNA: TGTGCCAGCAGCTTCCGGTCAGGAAACACCATATATTTT
size: -
D: -
J: TRBJ1-3
V: TRBV7-9

CDR3: CASSFWDRGNTEAFF
DNA: TGTGCCAGCAGCTTTTGGGACAGGGGGAACACTGAAGCTTTCTTT
size: -
D: TRBD1
J: TRBJ1-1
V: TRBV5-6

CDR3: CASNEWSGPTEAFF
DNA: TGTGCCAGCAACGAGTGGTCAGGGCCCACTGAAGCTTTCTTT
size: -
D: -
J: TRBJ1-1
V: TRBV5-4

CDR3: CASSELTGMNTEAFF
DNA: TGTGCCAGCAGCGAGTTGACAGGGATGAACACTGAAGCTTTCTTT
size: -
D: TRBD1
J: TRBJ1-1
V: TRBV7-9

CDR3: CASSEGSNYGYTF
DNA: TGTGCCAGCAGTGAGGGCAGCAACTATGGCTACACCTTC
size: -
D: -
J: TRBJ1-2
V: TRBV6-1

CDR3: CASSQDNQYTDTQYF
DNA: TGCGCCAGCAGCCAAGATAACCAGTACACAGATACGCAGTATTTT
size: -
D: -
J: TRBJ2-3
V: TRBV4-3

CDR3: CASSMSTGNTEAFF
DNA: TGTGCCAGTAGTATGTCGACAGGGAACACTGAAGCTTTCTTT
size: -
D: -
J: TRBJ1-1
V: TRBV19

CDR3: CASSSLSSYNEQFF
DNA: TGTGCCAGCAGTTCGTTGAGCTCCTACAATGAGCAGTTCTTC
size: -
D: -
J: TRBJ2-1
V: TRBV6-2/TRBV6-3

CDR3: CASSSVRRDTQYF
DNA: TGTGCCAGCAGCTCGGTCCGCCGAGATACGCAGTATTTT
size: -
D: -
J: TRBJ2-3
V: TRBV7-2

CDR3: CASSGGRIDTQYF
DNA: TGTGCCAGCAGTGGCGGGAGAATAGATACGCAGTATTTT
size: -
D: TRBD2
J: TRBJ2-3
V: TRBV2

CDR3: CATSDVAGSSTDTQYF
DNA: TGTGCCACCAGTGATGTTGCAGGCTCTAGCACAGATACGCAGTATTTT
size: -
D: -
J: TRBJ2-3
V: TRBV24-1

CDR3: CASSQWRQVNTEAFF
DNA: TGCGCCAGCAGCCAATGGAGACAGGTAAACACTGAAGCTTTCTTT
size: -
D: -
J: TRBJ1-1
V: TRBV4-1

CDR3: CATSRDRGYGYTF
DNA: TGTGCCACCAGCAGAGATCGGGGCTATGGCTACACCTTC
size: -
D: -
J: TRBJ1-2
V: TRBV15

CDR3: CATSDSWGADGQPQHF
DNA: TGTGCCACCAGTGATTCGTGGGGCGCCGACGGGCAGCCCCAGCATTTT
size: -
D: -
J: TRBJ1-5
V: TRBV24-1

CDR3: CASRMEQANYGYTF
DNA: TGTGCCAGCAGGATGGAACAGGCTAACTATGGCTACACCTTC
size: few
D: -
J: TRBJ1-2
V: TRBV2

CDR3: CASSLGGVGERSETQYF
DNA: TGTGCCAGCAGCTTAGGTGGGGTCGGGGAGCGTTCAGAGACCCAGTACTTC
size: -
D: -
J: TRBJ2-5
V: TRBV7-2

CDR3: CASSPGTPQYF
DNA: TGTGCCAGCAGCCCCGGGACACCCCAGTATTTT
size: -
D: -
J: TRBJ2-3
V: TRBV7-8

CDR3: CASRTGHFSGNTIYF
DNA: TGTGCCAGCAGGACAGGGCATTTCTCTGGAAACACCATATATTTT
size: -
D: TRBD1
J: TRBJ1-3
V: TRBV19

CDR3: CASKTRDYGYTF
DNA: TGTGCCAGTAAGACCCGGGACTATGGCTACACCTTC
size: -
D: -
J: TRBJ1-2
V: TRBV19

CDR3: CASSFGLAGENEQFF
DNA: TGTGCCAGCAGTTTTGGGCTAGCGGGTGAAAATGAGCAGTTCTTC
size: -
D: TRBD2
J: TRBJ2-1
V: TRBV27

CDR3: CASSLLGHTEAFF
DNA: TGTGCCAGCAGTTTATTGGGCCACACTGAAGCTTTCTTT
size: -
D: -
J: TRBJ1-1
V: TRBV27

CDR3: CASSQDRDRELIRPVGAFF
DNA: TGTGCCAGCAGCCAAGATAGGGACAGGGAACTTATCCGGCCGGTGGGAGCTTTCTTT
size: -
D: TRBD1
J: TRBJ1-1
V: TRBV3-1/TRBV3-2

CDR3: CSVDRTGGNYGYTF
DNA: TGCAGCGTTGACAGGACAGGGGGTAACTATGGCTACACCTTC
size: -
D: TRBD1
J: TRBJ1-2
V: TRBV29-1

CDR3: CASSTRLPGPKGVGYTF
DNA: TGTGCCAGCAGTACGCGCCTTCCGGGACCAAAGGGGGTTGGCTACACCTTC
size: -
D: -
J: TRBJ1-2
V: TRBV6-2/TRBV6-3

CDR3: CASSLWYPDNEQFF
DNA: TGTGCCAGCAGTTTATGGTACCCGGACAATGAGCAGTTCTTC
size: -
D: -
J: TRBJ2-1
V: TRBV27

CDR3: CASSGRTGHYGYTF
DNA: TGCGCCAGCAGCGGACGTACAGGACACTATGGCTACACCTTC
size: -
D: -
J: TRBJ1-2
V: TRBV5-1

CDR3: CASSKATGGYTF
DNA: TGTGCCAGCAGTAAGGCCACAGGGGGCTACACCTTC
size: -
D: -
J: TRBJ1-2
V: TRBV6-5

CDR3: CASSYSTGGPRHF
DNA: TGTGCCAGCAGTTACTCGACGGGGGGCCCCCGGCATTTT
size: once
D: -
J: TRBJ1-3
V: TRBV6-5

CDR3: CASSALAGATGELFF
DNA: TGTGCCAGTAGTGCCCTAGCGGGAGCCACCGGGGAGCTGTTTTTT
size: -
D: TRBD2
J: TRBJ2-2
V: TRBV19

CDR3: CASTDTFNTEAFF
DNA: TGTGCCAGTACGGACACGTTTAACACTGAAGCTTTCTTT
size: -
D: -
J: TRBJ1-1
V: TRBV12-3/TRBV12-4

CDR3: CASSHLMGSSGTQYF
DNA: TGTGCCAGCAGCCATCTCATGGGTAGTTCGGGTACGCAGTATTTT
size: -
D: -
J: TRBJ2-3
V: TRBV5-4

CDR3: CASSLNIDRTYGYTF
DNA: TGCGCCAGCAGCTTGAATATCGACAGGACCTATGGCTACACCTTC
size: -
D: -
J: TRBJ1-2
V: TRBV5-1

CDR3: CASSNSGRRADTQYF
DNA: TGTGCCAGCAGCAATAGCGGGAGAAGAGCAGATACGCAGTATTTT
size: -
D: TRBD2
J: TRBJ2-3
V: TRBV11-3

CDR3: CASSLEGASYNEQFF
DNA: TGTGCCAGCTCCTTAGAGGGAGCCTCTTACAATGAGCAGTTCTTC
size: -
D: -
J: TRBJ2-1
V: TRBV18

CDR3: CASSLEGPGTRGTDTQYF
DNA: TGTGCCAGCAGCTTAGAAGGCCCCGGGACTAGAGGCACAGATACGCAGTATTTT
size: -
D: TRBD2
J: TRBJ2-3
V: TRBV11-3

CDR3: CASSVGGGITDTQYF
DNA: TGTGCCAGCAGTGTAGGAGGGGGCATCACAGATACGCAGTATTTT
size: once
D: -
J: TRBJ2-3
V: TRBV25-1

CDR3: CASSLLEGYTF
DNA: TGTGCCAGCAGCTTGTTAGAGGGCTACACCTTC
size: -
D: -
J: TRBJ1-2
V: TRBV5-4